The sequence of this T cell receptor (beta chain) was determined in a study of T cell responses to AZD1222 COVID-19 vaccine. Broader study findings: Spike-specific TCR breadth and depth both grew after two AZD1222 doses. Nearly half of the spike-specific TCRs reportedly recognize variant regions that carry no mutations. No repertoire was sampled before or during the peak T cell response, only after it. Just six people given AZD1222 tested seropositive at baseline.

Profiled with immunoSEQ multiplex PCR; TCRdb holds only in-frame clones, not every one. Of about 130,000 clones in the sample, under 95% were seen once. A remark on this clone: Its cognate antigen is unknown.

V was clipped by 4 bases and J by 3 bases; unmatched bases: 1. The CDR3 spans 12 residues. Looked up from germline, CDR1 is SQVTM and CDR2 is ANQGSEA. The sample was peripheral blood, taken 28 days after the second AZD1222 dose. The chain has TRBV29-1 and TRBJ2-7, with 9 bases fitting TRBD2. The clonotype comes from an adult who received the AZD1222 COVID-19 vaccine. This chain's CDR3 is CSVVAGVYEQYF. The CDR3 DNA sequence: TGCAGCGTTGTAGCGGGAGTCTACGAGCAGTACTTC.